The sequence of this T cell receptor beta chain was determined in a study of CD8 T cells in ankylosing spondylitis. Study-level findings and limits: Significant enrichment of disease-linked clones was reportedly seen in matched ankylosing spondylitis synovial fluid. Earlier authors reported some of these motif variants in reactive arthritis synovial fluid and blood. Among TCR beta sequences, a motif of roughly 8 highly homologous variants appeared characteristic of ankylosing spondylitis blood. A CD8+ phenotype characterized the disease-linked clones, which were relatively rare in peripheral blood.

This clonotype was found a few times. The antigen is unknown. This CDR3 spans 17 amino acids. CDR1 is MNHEY and CDR2 is SVGEGT in the germline V gene. V was pared by 7 bases and J by 5 bases, with 24 bases between. Preparation of TCR beta libraries was done by quantitative 5'-RACE with molecular barcodes. TCRdb re-derived calls from the 5' RACE reads in MiXCR, one entry per CDR3 protein. The repertoire holds over 200,000 distinct CDR3 sequences, with around 17% as singletons. Sequencing used blood, either unsorted or a sorted T cell fraction (not recorded which). The rearrangement links TRBV6-2 or TRBV6-3 to TRBJ2-1; D possibly corresponds to TRBD2 (6 bases). The receptor was derived from a male donor with ankylosing spondylitis. The CDR3 nucleotides are TGTGCCAGCACCGACGGGAGAACCTCGAACATACACAATGAGCAGTTCTTC. This gives the protein CASTDGRTSNIHNEQFF.